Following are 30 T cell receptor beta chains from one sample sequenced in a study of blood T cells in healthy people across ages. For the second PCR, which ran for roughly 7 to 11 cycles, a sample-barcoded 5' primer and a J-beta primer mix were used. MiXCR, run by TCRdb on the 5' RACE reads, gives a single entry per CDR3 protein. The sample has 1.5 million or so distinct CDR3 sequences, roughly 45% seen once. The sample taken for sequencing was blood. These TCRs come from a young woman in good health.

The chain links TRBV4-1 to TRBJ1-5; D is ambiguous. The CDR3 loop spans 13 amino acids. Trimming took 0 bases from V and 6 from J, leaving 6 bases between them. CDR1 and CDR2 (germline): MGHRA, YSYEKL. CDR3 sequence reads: CASSQDRPQPQHF. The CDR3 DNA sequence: TGCGCCAGCAGCCAAGATAGGCCTCAGCCCCAGCATTTT.

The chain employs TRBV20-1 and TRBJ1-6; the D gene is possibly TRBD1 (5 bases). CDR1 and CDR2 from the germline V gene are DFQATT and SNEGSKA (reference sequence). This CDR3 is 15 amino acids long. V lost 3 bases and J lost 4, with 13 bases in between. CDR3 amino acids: CSARAGGAYNSPLHF. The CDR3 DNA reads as TGCAGTGCTAGGGCAGGTGGGGCTTATAATTCACCCCTCCACTTT.

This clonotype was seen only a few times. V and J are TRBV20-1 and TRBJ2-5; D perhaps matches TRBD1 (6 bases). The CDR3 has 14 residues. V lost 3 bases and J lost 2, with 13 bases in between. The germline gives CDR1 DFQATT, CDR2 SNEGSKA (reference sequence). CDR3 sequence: CSASQGSGQETQYF. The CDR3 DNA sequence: TGCAGTGCTAGCCAGGGGTCGGGGCAAGAGACCCAGTACTTC.

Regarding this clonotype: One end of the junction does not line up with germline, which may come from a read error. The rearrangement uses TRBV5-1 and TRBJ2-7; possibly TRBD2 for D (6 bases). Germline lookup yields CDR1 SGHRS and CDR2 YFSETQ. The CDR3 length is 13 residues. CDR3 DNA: TGCACCAGCAGCTCGGAGGGGTTCTACGAGCAGTACTTC. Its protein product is CTSSSEGFYEQYF.

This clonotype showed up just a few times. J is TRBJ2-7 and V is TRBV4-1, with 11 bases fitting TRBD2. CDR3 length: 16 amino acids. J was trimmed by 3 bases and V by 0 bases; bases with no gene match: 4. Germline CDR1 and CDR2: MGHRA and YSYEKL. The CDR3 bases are TGCGCCAGCAGCCAAGATGGGACTAGCGGACTCTACGAGCAGTACTTC. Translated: CASSQDGTSGLYEQYF.

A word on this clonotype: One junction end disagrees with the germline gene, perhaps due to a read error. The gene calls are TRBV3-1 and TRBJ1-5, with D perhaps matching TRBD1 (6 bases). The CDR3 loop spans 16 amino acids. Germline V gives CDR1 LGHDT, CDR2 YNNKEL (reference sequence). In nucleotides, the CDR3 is TGTACCAGCAGCCAAGATCTTGGACAGACTGATCAGCCCCAGCATTTT. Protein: CTSSQDLGQTDQPQHF.

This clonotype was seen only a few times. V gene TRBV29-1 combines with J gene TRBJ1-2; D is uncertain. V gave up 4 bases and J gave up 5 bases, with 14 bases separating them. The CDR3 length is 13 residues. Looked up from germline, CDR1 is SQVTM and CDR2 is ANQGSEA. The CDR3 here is CSVVQIGEYGYTF. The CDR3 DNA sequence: TGCAGCGTTGTTCAGATTGGCGAGTATGGCTACACCTTC.

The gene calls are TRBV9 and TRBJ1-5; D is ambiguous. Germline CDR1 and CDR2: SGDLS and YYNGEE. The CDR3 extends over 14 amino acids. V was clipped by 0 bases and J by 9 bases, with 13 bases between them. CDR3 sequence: CASSVGPDQRPQHF. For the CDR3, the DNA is TGTGCCAGCAGCGTAGGCCCAGATCAGCGGCCCCAGCATTTT.

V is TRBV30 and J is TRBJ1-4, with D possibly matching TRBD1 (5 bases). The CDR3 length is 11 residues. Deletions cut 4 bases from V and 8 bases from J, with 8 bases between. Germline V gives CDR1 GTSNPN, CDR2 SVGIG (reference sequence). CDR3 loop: CAWTAGEKLFF. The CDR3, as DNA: TGTGCCTGGACAGCAGGGGAAAAACTGTTTTTT.

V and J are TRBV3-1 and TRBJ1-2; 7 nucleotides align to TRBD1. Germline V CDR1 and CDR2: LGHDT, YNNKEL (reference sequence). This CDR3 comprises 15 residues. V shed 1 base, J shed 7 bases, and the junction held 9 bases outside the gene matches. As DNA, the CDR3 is TGTGCCAGCAGCCAAGGGGGCTCAGGGGGAAGTGGCTACACCTTC. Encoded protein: CASSQGGSGGSGYTF. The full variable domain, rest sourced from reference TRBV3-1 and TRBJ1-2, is DTAVSQTPKYLVTQMGNDKSIKCEQNLGHDTMYWYKQDSKKFLKIMFSYNNKELIINETVPNRFSPKSPDKAHLNLHINSLELGDSAVYFCASSQGGSGGSGYTFGSGTRLTVV.

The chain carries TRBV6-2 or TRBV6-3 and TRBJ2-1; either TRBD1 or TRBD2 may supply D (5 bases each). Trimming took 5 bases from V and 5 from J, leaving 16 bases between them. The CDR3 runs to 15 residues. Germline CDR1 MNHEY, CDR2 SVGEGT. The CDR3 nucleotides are TGTGCCAGCAGTACGGGGCAAGGTCGGAACAATGAGCAGTTCTTC. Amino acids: CASSTGQGRNNEQFF.

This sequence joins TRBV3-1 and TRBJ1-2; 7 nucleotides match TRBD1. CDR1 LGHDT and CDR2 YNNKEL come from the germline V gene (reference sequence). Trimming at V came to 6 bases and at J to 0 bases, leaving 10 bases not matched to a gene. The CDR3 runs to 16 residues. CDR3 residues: CASRLREGGANYGYTF. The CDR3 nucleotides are TGTGCCAGCAGGCTTCGAGAAGGGGGCGCTAACTATGGCTACACCTTC.

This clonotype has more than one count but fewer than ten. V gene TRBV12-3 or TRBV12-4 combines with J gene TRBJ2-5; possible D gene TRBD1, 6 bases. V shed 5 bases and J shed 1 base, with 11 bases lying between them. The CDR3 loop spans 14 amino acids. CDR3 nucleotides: TGTGCCAGCAGTGTACAGGGTAGCCAAGAGACCCAGTACTTC. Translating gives CASSVQGSQETQYF.

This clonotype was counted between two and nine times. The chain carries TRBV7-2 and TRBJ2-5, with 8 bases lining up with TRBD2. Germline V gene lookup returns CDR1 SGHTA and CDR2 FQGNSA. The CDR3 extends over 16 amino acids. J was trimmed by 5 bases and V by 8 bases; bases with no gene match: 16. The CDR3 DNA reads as TGTGCCAGCTGCGGGGGTAGCGGGACGATCTGGGAGACCCAGTACTTC. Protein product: CASCGGSGTIWETQYF.

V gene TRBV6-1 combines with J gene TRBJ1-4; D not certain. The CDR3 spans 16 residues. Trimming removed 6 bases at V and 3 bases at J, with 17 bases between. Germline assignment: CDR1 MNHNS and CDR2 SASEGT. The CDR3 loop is CASSRTWEVANEKLFF. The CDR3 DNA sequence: TGTGCCAGCAGCCGGACTTGGGAAGTGGCTAATGAAAAACTGTTTTTT.

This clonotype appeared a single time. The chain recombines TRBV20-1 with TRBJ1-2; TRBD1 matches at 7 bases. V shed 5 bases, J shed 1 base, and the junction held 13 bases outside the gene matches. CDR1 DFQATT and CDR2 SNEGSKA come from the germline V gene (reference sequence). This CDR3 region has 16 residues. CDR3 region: CSALTGDWVDNYGYTF. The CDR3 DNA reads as TGCAGTGCTTTAACAGGGGATTGGGTTGATAACTATGGCTACACCTTC.

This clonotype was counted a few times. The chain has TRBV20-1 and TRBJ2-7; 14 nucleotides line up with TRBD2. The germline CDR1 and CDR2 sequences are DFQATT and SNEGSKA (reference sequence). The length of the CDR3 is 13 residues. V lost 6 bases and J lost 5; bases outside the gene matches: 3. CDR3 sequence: CSAGLAGGNEQYF. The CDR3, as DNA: TGCAGTGCCGGACTAGCGGGAGGTAACGAGCAGTACTTC.

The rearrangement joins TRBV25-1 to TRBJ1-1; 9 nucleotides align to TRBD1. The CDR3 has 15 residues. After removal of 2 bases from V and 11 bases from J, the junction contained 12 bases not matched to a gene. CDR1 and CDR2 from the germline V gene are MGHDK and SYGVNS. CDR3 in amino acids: CASSEPGQGSKGAFF. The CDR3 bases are TGTGCCAGCAGTGAACCGGGACAGGGCTCTAAAGGGGCTTTCTTT.

The CDR3, as DNA: TGTGCCAGCAGCGGGGCCCCCCGGGATACGCAGTATTTT. Protein sequence: CASSGAPRDTQYF. The V call is TRBV12-3 or TRBV12-4, the J call TRBJ2-3; D is possibly TRBD1 or TRBD2 (5 bases each). CDR3 length: 13 residues. The V gene lost 6 bases and the J gene lost 6 bases, with 13 bases spanning the gap.

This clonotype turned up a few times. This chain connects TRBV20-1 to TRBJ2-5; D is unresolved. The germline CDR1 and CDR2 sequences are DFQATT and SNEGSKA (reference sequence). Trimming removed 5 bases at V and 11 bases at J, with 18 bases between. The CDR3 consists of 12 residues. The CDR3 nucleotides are TGCAGTGCTGGCAAAAATGTCTACACTCAGTACTTC. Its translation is CSAGKNVYTQYF.

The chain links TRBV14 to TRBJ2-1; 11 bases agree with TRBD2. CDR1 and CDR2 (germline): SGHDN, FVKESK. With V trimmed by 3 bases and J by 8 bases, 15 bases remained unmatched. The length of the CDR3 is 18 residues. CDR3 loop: CASSQELRLAGYSDEQFF. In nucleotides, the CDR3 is TGTGCCAGCAGCCAGGAATTAAGACTAGCGGGATATTCGGATGAGCAGTTCTTC.

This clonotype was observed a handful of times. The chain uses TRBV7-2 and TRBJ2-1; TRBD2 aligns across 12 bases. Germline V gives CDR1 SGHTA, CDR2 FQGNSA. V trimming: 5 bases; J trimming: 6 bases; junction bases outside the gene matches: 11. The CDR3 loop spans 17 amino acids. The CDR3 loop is CASSLRSASGRGNEQFF. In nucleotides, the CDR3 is TGTGCCAGCAGCCTCCGCAGCGCTAGCGGGAGGGGCAATGAGCAGTTCTTC. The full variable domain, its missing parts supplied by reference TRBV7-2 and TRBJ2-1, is GAGVSQSPSNKVTEKGKDVELRCDPISGHTALYWYRQSLGQGLEFLIYFQGNSAPDKSGLPSDRFSAERTGGSVSTLTIQRTQQEDSAVYLCASSLRSASGRGNEQFFGPGTRLTVL.

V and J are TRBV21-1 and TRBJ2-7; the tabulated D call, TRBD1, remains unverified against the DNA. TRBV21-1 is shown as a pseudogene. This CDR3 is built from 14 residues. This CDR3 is CASIKESDNYEQYF. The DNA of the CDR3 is TGTGCCAGCATCAAAGAATCGGACAACTACGAGCAGTACTTC.

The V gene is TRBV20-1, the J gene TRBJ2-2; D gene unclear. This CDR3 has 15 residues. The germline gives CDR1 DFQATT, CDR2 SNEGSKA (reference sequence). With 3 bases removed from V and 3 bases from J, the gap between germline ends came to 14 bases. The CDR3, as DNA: TGCAGTGCTAGGGGCCTGACGACGGACACCGGGGAGCTGTTTTTT. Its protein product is CSARGLTTDTGELFF.

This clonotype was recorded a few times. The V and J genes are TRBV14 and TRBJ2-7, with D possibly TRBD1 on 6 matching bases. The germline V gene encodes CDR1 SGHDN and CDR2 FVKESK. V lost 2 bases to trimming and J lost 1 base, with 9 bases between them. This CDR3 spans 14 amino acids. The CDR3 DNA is TGTGCCAGCAGCCAAACAGGGTATTCCTACGAGCAGTACTTC. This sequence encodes CASSQTGYSYEQYF.

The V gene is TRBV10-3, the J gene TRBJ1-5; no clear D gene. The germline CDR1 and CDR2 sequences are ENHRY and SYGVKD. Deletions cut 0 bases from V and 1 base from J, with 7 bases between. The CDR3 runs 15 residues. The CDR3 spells CAISESGISNQPQHF. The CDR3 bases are TGTGCCATCAGTGAGTCGGGGATCAGCAATCAGCCCCAGCATTTT.

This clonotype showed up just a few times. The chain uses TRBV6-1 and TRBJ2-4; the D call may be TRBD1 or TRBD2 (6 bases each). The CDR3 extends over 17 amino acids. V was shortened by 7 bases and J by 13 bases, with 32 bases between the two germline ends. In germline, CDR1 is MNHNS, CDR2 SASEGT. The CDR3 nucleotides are TGTGCCAGCACCGAAGCTAAGGTGGACAGTGACAGTGGGAGGCAGTACTTC. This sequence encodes CASTEAKVDSDSGRQYF.

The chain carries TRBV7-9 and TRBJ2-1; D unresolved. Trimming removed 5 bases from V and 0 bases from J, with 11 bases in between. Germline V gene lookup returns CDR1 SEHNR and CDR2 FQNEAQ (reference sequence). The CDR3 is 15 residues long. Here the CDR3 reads CASSPPRSSYNEQFF. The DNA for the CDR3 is TGTGCCAGCAGCCCCCCCCGCAGCTCCTACAATGAGCAGTTCTTC.

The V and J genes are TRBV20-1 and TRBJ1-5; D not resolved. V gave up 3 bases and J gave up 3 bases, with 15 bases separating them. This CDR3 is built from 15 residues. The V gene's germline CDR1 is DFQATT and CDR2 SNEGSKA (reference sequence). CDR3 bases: TGCAGTGCTAGTAGGGTCGGCAGCGACAATCAGCCCCAGCATTTT. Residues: CSASRVGSDNQPQHF.

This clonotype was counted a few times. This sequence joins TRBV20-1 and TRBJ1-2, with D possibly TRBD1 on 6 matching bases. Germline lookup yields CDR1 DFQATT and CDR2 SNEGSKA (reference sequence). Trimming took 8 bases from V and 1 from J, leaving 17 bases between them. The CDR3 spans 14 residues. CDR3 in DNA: TGCAGTCCCGATAAGACAGGAAATAACTATGGCTACACCTTC. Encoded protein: CSPDKTGNNYGYTF.